The 21 T cell receptor beta chains below were found in one sample sequenced in a study of T cell changes during pregnancy in multiple sclerosis. Assay: immunoSEQ multiplex PCR; the TCRdb copy retains only in-frame clones and omits some. The profile covers approximately 90,000 clones, with roughly 94% appearing a single time and about 0.84% taken by the ten largest. Sample: peripheral blood, taken in the third trimester of pregnancy. These receptor sequences come from a female donor with multiple sclerosis, enrolled in a pregnancy study.

This chain uses TRBV19 with TRBJ2-1; D gene uncertain. The CDR3 has 15 residues. The germline V gene has CDR1 LNHDA and CDR2 SQIVND (reference sequence). Trimming took off 3 bases at V and 8 bases at J, with 17 bases between the two ends. The chain's CDR3 is CASSIGTSFVDEQFF. CDR3 nucleotide sequence: TGTGCCAGTAGTATTGGTACATCCTTCGTCGATGAGCAGTTCTTC.

A note on this clone: Relative to the germline gene, one junction end is altered; a read error may explain this. V usage is TRBV4-1 and J usage is TRBJ1-2, with 7 positions matching TRBD1. This CDR3 comprises 16 residues. Germline CDR1 MGHRA, CDR2 YSYEKL. CDR3 region: CASSQKEGGSYYDYTF. CDR3 sequence (DNA): TGCGCCAGCAGCCAAAAGGAAGGGGGCTCATACTATGACTACACCTTC.

This chain links TRBV1 with TRBJ2-7; TRBD1 is the table's D call and was not checked against the DNA. TRBV1 is shown as a pseudogene. The CDR3 is made up of 18 amino acids. CDR3 coding DNA: TGCACCAGCAGCCAAGACCCCTCACAGGGGGCGCGTTTCTACGAGCAGTACTTC. This codes for CTSSQDPSQGARFYEQYF.

The chain carries TRBV6-1 and TRBJ1-2; 10 bases agree with TRBD1. Germline CDR1 reads MNHNS; CDR2 reads SASEGT. The length of the CDR3 is 14 residues. J gave up 2 bases and V 6 bases, and 3 bases lay outside the gene matches. CDR3 protein: CASRVGQGNYGYTF. The CDR3 DNA follows: TGTGCCAGCAGGGTGGGACAGGGGAACTATGGCTACACCTTC.

The chain uses TRBV10-3 and TRBJ2-3, with 10 positions matching TRBD2. CDR3 size: 15 residues. Trimming removed 5 bases from V and 0 bases from J; junction bases left unmatched: 2. CDR1 is ENHRY and CDR2 is SYGVKD in the germline V gene. CDR3 protein: CAISTSGTSTDTQYF. In DNA form, the CDR3 reads TGTGCCATCAGTACTAGCGGGACTAGCACAGATACGCAGTATTTT.

In DNA, the CDR3 is TGTGCCAGCATCTCGAGACTAGTGGCAGACAATGAGCAGTTCTTC. Encoded protein: CASISRLVADNEQFF. This chain connects TRBV6-1 to TRBJ2-1; possibly TRBD2 for D (6 bases). The CDR3 has 15 residues. CDR1 is MNHNS, CDR2 SASEGT, per germline. Trimming took 7 bases from V and 5 from J, leaving 18 bases between them.

The J gene is TRBJ2-5, the V gene TRBV9, with D perhaps TRBD2 (6 bases). The V gene lost 3 bases and the J gene lost 5 bases, with 14 bases spanning the gap. The CDR3 has 14 amino acids. Germline CDR1 is SGDLS and CDR2 is YYNGEE. CDR3 bases: TGTGCCAGCAGCGGAACCACCCGGGAGGAGACCCAGTACTTC. Translation: CASSGTTREETQYF.

The chain joins TRBV12-5 to TRBJ2-2; TRBD1 aligns across 7 bases. Germline-derived CDR1 and CDR2 are LGHNT and FRNRAP. With V trimmed by 1 base and J by 5 bases, 10 bases remained unmatched. The CDR3 has 17 residues. Here the CDR3 reads CASGLDRTGLGTGELFF. The CDR3 DNA sequence: TGTGCTAGTGGTTTGGACCGGACAGGTCTGGGGACCGGGGAGCTGTTTTTT.

The chain combines TRBV29-1 with TRBJ1-2; no clear D gene. The V end lost 0 bases, the J end lost 6 bases, and 11 bases lay between the germline ends. Germline V gene data show CDR1 as SQVTM and CDR2 as ANQGSEA. This CDR3 is 13 amino acids long. This chain's CDR3 is CSVEDRIENGYTF. The DNA for the CDR3 is TGCAGCGTTGAAGACAGGATAGAGAATGGCTACACCTTC.

The V gene is TRBV5-1, the J gene TRBJ2-1; D gene unclear. The CDR3 covers 14 residues. Between the trimmed V and J ends, which lost 0 bases and 0 bases, there was a span of 4 bases. Germline-derived CDR1 and CDR2 are SGHRS and YFSETQ. CDR3 bases: TGCGCCAGCAGCTTGGACGGCTCCTACAATGAGCAGTTCTTC. Translated: CASSLDGSYNEQFF.

V and J are TRBV5-1 and TRBJ2-4, with a weak D call TRBD2 (5 bases). The CDR3 extends over 15 amino acids. V was cut by 0 bases and J by 0 bases, with 7 bases left in between. Germline CDR1 SGHRS, CDR2 YFSETQ. In DNA form, the CDR3 reads TGCGCCAGCAGCTTGGAGGCGGGAGCCAAAAACATTCAGTACTTC. Translated, it gives CASSLEAGAKNIQYF.

V is TRBV27 and J is TRBJ2-6; TRBD1 aligns across 10 bases. The CDR3 contains 19 residues. The germline CDR1 and CDR2 sequences are MNHEY and SMNVEV (reference sequence). Trimming removed 5 bases from V and 0 bases from J; junction bases left unmatched: 10. The CDR3 DNA reads as TGTGCCAGCAGTCCCCGGAGGGACAGGGGAGGCTCTGGGGCCAACGTCCTGACTTTC. This translates into CASSPRRDRGGSGANVLTF.

The chain links TRBV5-6 to TRBJ1-2; tentative D call: TRBD1 (5 bases). The length of the CDR3 is 14 residues. Germline V gives CDR1 SGHDT, CDR2 YYEEEE. V lost 4 bases and J 4 bases, leaving 14 bases between the germline ends. The CDR3 loop reads CASSPSRQTYGYTF. As DNA, the CDR3 is TGTGCCAGCAGCCCTAGTAGACAGACCTATGGCTACACCTTC. The whole variable domain, remainder taken from reference TRBV5-6 and TRBJ1-2, is DAGVTQSPTHLIKTRGQQVTLRCSPKSGHDTVSWYQQALGQGPQFIFQYYEEEERQRGNFPDRFSGHQFPNYSSELNVNALLLGDSALYLCASSPSRQTYGYTFGSGTRLTVV.

The rearrangement uses TRBV5-4 and TRBJ2-7, with 11 bases that match TRBD1. CDR1 is SGHNT and CDR2 is YYREEE in the germline V gene (reference sequence). V shed 0 bases and J 7 bases; nucleotides not matched to a gene: 3. This CDR3 comprises 14 residues. In DNA form, the CDR3 reads TGTGCCAGCAGCTTGGTGGGACAGGGGGGGGAGCAGTACTTC. Translation gives CASSLVGQGGEQYF.

V usage is TRBV6-6 and J usage is TRBJ2-5; 7 bases line up with TRBD1. Germline CDR1 is MNHNY and CDR2 is SVGAGI (reference sequence). V shed 5 bases, J shed 6 bases, and the junction held 15 bases outside the gene matches. This CDR3 is built from 16 residues. CDR3 nucleotides: TGTGCCAGCAGTACTACAGGGGAGCGCGGTTGGCAGACCCAGTACTTC. Translated, it gives CASSTTGERGWQTQYF.

The genes are TRBV11-3 and TRBJ2-1; TRBD1 agrees at 8 bases. This CDR3 spans 14 amino acids. The junction had 5 bases not matched to a gene; V was cut back by 4 bases and J by 6 bases. The germline V gene encodes CDR1 SGHNT and CDR2 YENEEA. CDR3 sequence (DNA): TGTGCCAGCAGCTCAGGGACAGGTTTCAATGAGCAGTTCTTC. This codes for CASSSGTGFNEQFF.

The gene calls are TRBV5-1 and TRBJ2-5; D is perhaps TRBD1 (6 bases). The CDR3 contains 16 residues. The V and J ends lost 0 bases and 5 bases respectively, with 17 bases between them. Germline CDR1 is SGHRS and CDR2 is YFSETQ. The CDR3: CASSLDSWYRDETQYF. In DNA, the CDR3 is TGCGCCAGCAGCTTGGATAGTTGGTACAGGGACGAGACCCAGTACTTC.

This sequence joins TRBV28 and TRBJ2-1; D possibly corresponds to TRBD1 (5 bases). With 3 bases removed from V and 4 bases from J, the gap between germline ends came to 13 bases. The CDR3 length is 15 residues. CDR1 and CDR2 from the germline V gene are MDHEN and SYDVKM. As DNA, the CDR3 is TGTGCCAGCAGTTTGGATGGGGCGCCGTACAATGAGCAGTTCTTC. This encodes CASSLDGAPYNEQFF. The variable domain in full, completed from reference TRBV28 and TRBJ2-1, reads DVKVTQSSRYLVKRTGEKVFLECVQDMDHENMFWYRQDPGLGLRLIYFSYDVKMKEKGDIPEGYSVSREKKERFSLILESASTNQTSMYLCASSLDGAPYNEQFFGPGTRLTVL.

The chain has TRBV7-2 and TRBJ2-5, with 7 bases lining up with TRBD1. Trimming cost V 5 bases and J 4 bases; bases outside gene matches: 4. Germline V CDR1 and CDR2: SGHTA, FQGNSA. The CDR3 runs to 13 residues. Here the CDR3 DNA reads TGTGCCAGCAGCAGGGACAGAGGAGAGACCCAGTACTTC. Its protein product is CASSRDRGETQYF.

The CDR3 DNA is TGTGCCAGCAGCTTGGTCCGGGGGGCGTGGGGCTACACCTTC. It yields the protein CASSLVRGAWGYTF. The chain couples TRBV5-6 to TRBJ1-2; D is possibly TRBD1 (6 bases). Germline lookup yields CDR1 SGHDT and CDR2 YYEEEE. Trimming pared 0 bases from V and 8 bases from J, leaving 14 bases between. The CDR3 loop spans 14 amino acids. The entire variable domain, with the rest obtained from reference TRBV5-6 and TRBJ1-2, is as follows: DAGVTQSPTHLIKTRGQQVTLRCSPKSGHDTVSWYQQALGQGPQFIFQYYEEEERQRGNFPDRFSGHQFPNYSSELNVNALLLGDSALYLCASSLVRGAWGYTFGSGTRLTVV.

V gene TRBV29-1 combines with J gene TRBJ1-1; TRBD1 might be the D (6 bases). Germline V lookup: CDR1 SQVTM, CDR2 ANQGSEA. This CDR3 has 13 residues. Trimming cost V 6 bases and J 0 bases, with 11 bases left between them. In nucleotides, the CDR3 is TGCAGCGTGGTTGGACAGCTGAACACTGAAGCTTTCTTT. Its protein product is CSVVGQLNTEAFF.